Listed here is a single T cell receptor beta chain. Its specificity is not known. This sample stems from a study of cytomegalovirus exposure and HLA in healthy donors. Trimming took 0 bases from V and 7 from J, leaving 14 bases between them. CDR1 and CDR2 from the germline V gene are SGHRS and YFSETQ. CDR3 length equals 15 residues. Points from the study as a whole: Rarity characterized most TCR sequences, yet some public TCRs appeared in many donors. Further analysis was carried out later, and it showed several of the most significant clusters appearing linked to common viral pathogens. It was taken for granted in presence/absence analyses that sequencing depth across donors was roughly uniform. In vitro testing confirmed a few CMV-associated chains as specific for CMV antigens.

The PCR contained 60 Vbeta and 13 Jbeta primers. Produced via immunoSEQ multiplex PCR; TCRdb's table is partial and in-frame only. The sample has 150,000 to 200,000 clones, roughly 79% seen once; the top ten hold 6.3%. The rearrangement links TRBV5-1 to TRBJ2-1, with D possibly TRBD2 on 6 matching bases. The source of this sequence is a man aged 35 to 55 in good health and CMV-seropositive. Sequencing used PBMCs. CDR3 protein: CASSLVGGSRNEQFF. DNA of the CDR3: TGCGCCAGCAGCTTGGTTGGAGGGTCGCGGAATGAGCAGTTCTTC.